A single sample is the source of the 25 T cell receptor beta chains below, sequenced in a study of a mutant IDH1 vaccine in newly diagnosed glioma. Time point in this sample: week 23, last vaccination. The content of each vaccine dose was 300 ug of mutant IDH1 20-mer peptide, and topical imiquimod accompanied it. Repertoires were generated with immunoSEQ multiplex PCR, while TCRdb's copy carries only in-frame clones and drops some. Altogether 29,000 or so clones are present, approximately 80% being singletons, with the ten largest covering 8% to 9%. These receptors' antigens are unknown. The sequencing here drew on PBMCs, taken from a glioma patient whose treatment included an IDH1 peptide vaccine. Every receptor here comes from a woman between 18 and 29 years old with glioma.

V gene TRBV29-1 combines with J gene TRBJ2-1; 7 positions match TRBD1. The CDR3 covers 12 residues. The ends lost 7 bases at V and 6 bases at J; junction bases unmatched: 6. Germline V gene sequence: CDR1 SQVTM, CDR2 ANQGSEA. This CDR3 is CSARQGPNEQFF. The CDR3 bases are TGCAGCGCCCGACAGGGACCCAATGAGCAGTTCTTC.

The chain joins TRBV7-6 to TRBJ1-1, with TRBD1 identical over 8 bases. The germline V gene has CDR1 SGHVS and CDR2 FNYEAQ. The CDR3 is 14 residues long. V was clipped by 1 base and J by 4 bases; unmatched bases: 2. Written as DNA, the CDR3 is TGTGCCAGCAGCTTAGGGACAGGGACCACTGAAGCTTTCTTT. Amino acid sequence: CASSLGTGTTEAFF. Full variable domain (outside the CDR3, taken from reference TRBV7-6 and TRBJ1-1): GAGVSQSPRYKVTKRGQDVALRCDPISGHVSLYWYRQALGQGPEFLTYFNYEAQQDKSGLPNDRFSAERPEGSISTLTIQRTEQRDSAMYRCASSLGTGTTEAFFGQGTRLTVV.

The chain uses TRBV27 and TRBJ1-2; 7 bases match TRBD1. Trimming removed 8 bases from V and 4 bases from J; junction bases left unmatched: 10. The CDR3 runs 14 residues. Germline V gene sequence: CDR1 MNHEY, CDR2 SMNVEV (reference sequence). The CDR3 spells CASRLQGSGYGYTF. In nucleotides, the CDR3 is TGTGCCAGCCGATTACAGGGGTCGGGCTATGGCTACACCTTC.

The chain is built from TRBV19 and TRBJ2-3, with 8 positions matching TRBD1. Germline V gene data show CDR1 as LNHDA and CDR2 as SQIVND (reference sequence). With 3 bases clipped from V and 2 bases from J, the junction kept 7 bases outside the gene matches. The CDR3 length is 16 residues. CDR3 coding DNA: TGTGCCAGTAGTATCGGCAGGGGGCAATTCACAGATACGCAGTATTTT. Protein product: CASSIGRGQFTDTQYF.

The CDR3: CASSRGQQSTNEKLFF. Written as DNA, the CDR3 is TGTGCCAGCAGTCGCGGACAGCAATCAACTAATGAAAAACTGTTTTTT. This chain links TRBV7-9 with TRBJ1-4; a possible D gene is TRBD1 (6 bases). Per germline, CDR1 SEHNR and CDR2 FQNEAQ (reference sequence). The length of the CDR3 is 16 residues. Between the trimmed V and J ends, which lost 6 bases and 0 bases, there was a span of 14 bases. The full variable domain, with the rest looked up from reference TRBV7-9 and TRBJ1-4, is DTGVSQNPRHKITKRGQNVTFRCDPISEHNRLYWYRQTLGQGPEFLTYFQNEAQLEKSRLLSDRFSAERPKGSFSTLEIQRTEQGDSAMYLCASSRGQQSTNEKLFFGSGTQLSVL.

The CDR3 is CASSPGLAGGIDTQYF. Written as DNA, the CDR3 is TGTGCCAGCTCACCTGGGCTAGCGGGGGGAATAGATACGCAGTATTTT. The genes are TRBV18 and TRBJ2-3; 11 bases match TRBD2. CDR3 size: 16 residues. The V segment lost 3 bases and the J segment 5 bases; nucleotides outside the gene matches: 7. The V gene's germline CDR1 is KGHSH and CDR2 LQKENI. Combining the CDR3 with reference TRBV18 and TRBJ2-3 gives the whole variable domain NAGVMQNPRHLVRRRGQEARLRCSPMKGHSHVYWYRQLPEEGLKFMVYLQKENIIDESGMPKERFSAEFPKEGPSILRIQQVVRGDSAAYFCASSPGLAGGIDTQYFGPGTRLTVL.

This rearrangement joins TRBV2 to TRBJ1-1, with D unresolved. The V end lost 11 bases, the J end lost 1 base, and 14 bases lay between the germline ends. The germline V gene has CDR1 SNHLY and CDR2 FYNNEI. This CDR3 is 13 amino acids long. The CDR3 nucleotides are TGTGCCTGCGGGAAGGGTTGGAACACTGAAGCTTTCTTT. Encoded protein: CACGKGWNTEAFF.

CDR3 DNA: TGTGCCAGCAGCTCCGGGAGCACAGATACGCAGTATTTT. Translated: CASSSGSTDTQYF. The J gene is TRBJ2-3, the V gene TRBV7-2; D gene uncertain. CDR1 and CDR2 (germline): SGHTA, FQGNSA. The CDR3 contains 13 residues. Trimming stripped 4 bases from V and 0 bases from J, with 5 bases between.

J is TRBJ1-6 and V is TRBV14, with D perhaps TRBD1 (6 bases). Germline lookup yields CDR1 SGHDN and CDR2 FVKESK. Trimming took 1 base from V and 7 from J, leaving 8 bases between them. The CDR3 loop spans 14 amino acids. CDR3 sequence: CASSQGTVNSPLHF. CDR3 nucleotide sequence: TGTGCCAGCAGCCAAGGGACAGTAAATTCACCCCTCCACTTT.

The chain recombines TRBV2 with TRBJ1-1; D not certain. V dropped 6 bases and J dropped 1 base, with 15 bases sitting between them. CDR1 SNHLY and CDR2 FYNNEI come from the germline V gene. This CDR3 spans 15 amino acids. The CDR3 here is CASRPPERTNTEAFF. CDR3 nucleotide sequence: TGTGCCAGCAGACCTCCCGAACGGACGAACACTGAAGCTTTCTTT.

This clone turned up a few times. J is TRBJ1-5 and V is TRBV12-5; D possibly corresponds to TRBD1 (5 bases). The germline V gene has CDR1 LGHNT and CDR2 FRNRAP. The CDR3 contains 15 residues. V was trimmed by 1 base and J by 7 bases, leaving 14 bases between them. The CDR3 DNA is TGTGCTAGTGGTTTGGACCTCCGGGGGTGGCAGCCCCAGCATTTT. As protein: CASGLDLRGWQPQHF.

This chain links TRBV5-1 with TRBJ2-2, with a weak D call TRBD1 (5 bases). Trimming took 5 bases from V and 7 from J, leaving 18 bases between them. The CDR3 sequence is 15 residues long. In germline, CDR1 is SGHRS, CDR2 YFSETQ. DNA of the CDR3: TGCGCCAGCAGGGGTGGTTACAGGAGTGACGGGGAGCTGTTTTTT. It is translated as CASRGGYRSDGELFF.

This clone has only a few counts. V gene TRBV6-1 combines with J gene TRBJ1-2; D is possibly TRBD1 (5 bases). Germline CDR1 reads MNHNS; CDR2 reads SASEGT. The CDR3 extends over 12 amino acids. V was shortened by 5 bases and J by 5 bases, with 9 bases between the two germline ends. CDR3: CASSTQVYGYTF. CDR3 DNA sequence: TGTGCCAGCAGTACACAGGTATATGGCTACACCTTC.

The chain links TRBV5-1 to TRBJ2-3, with a possible D match to TRBD1 (6 bases). CDR3 size: 14 residues. Trimming took off 0 bases at V and 8 bases at J, with 13 bases between the two ends. The germline V gene has CDR1 SGHRS and CDR2 YFSETQ. CDR3 sequence reads: CASSLVGEGGTQYF. The CDR3, as DNA: TGCGCCAGCAGCTTGGTTGGGGAAGGGGGTACGCAGTATTTT.

This clone has more than one count but fewer than ten. The J gene is TRBJ2-7, the V gene TRBV7-2, with TRBD1 matching over 10 bases. Germline CDR1 and CDR2: SGHTA and FQGNSA. The V and J ends lost 4 bases and 7 bases, in that order; junction bases with no gene match: 10. The CDR3 spans 15 residues. The CDR3 nucleotides read TGTGCCAGCAGCTACGGGACAGGGGCCCCGGTTGAGCAGTACTTC. It translates to CASSYGTGAPVEQYF.

The chain uses TRBV7-9 and TRBJ1-2; 9 bases align to TRBD1. Germline V gives CDR1 SEHNR, CDR2 FQNEAQ (reference sequence). The CDR3 sequence is 13 residues long. J was trimmed by 8 bases and V by 5 bases; bases with no gene match: 6. The CDR3 DNA sequence: TGTGCCAGCAGCCCGTGGGACAGGGACGGCTACACCTTC. The encoded protein is CASSPWDRDGYTF.

This clone has a single count. The chain is built from TRBV7-9 and TRBJ1-6; 7 bases agree with TRBD1. This CDR3 spans 15 amino acids. V gave up 0 bases and J gave up 8 bases; unmatched junction bases: 4. Germline V gene data show CDR1 as SEHNR and CDR2 as FQNEAQ (reference sequence). CDR3 protein: CASSLAKGAYSPLHF. The CDR3 DNA follows: TGTGCCAGCAGCTTAGCAAAGGGGGCGTATTCACCCCTCCACTTT.

The genes are TRBV6-1 and TRBJ1-5; TRBD1 matches at 11 bases. The CDR3 is made up of 15 amino acids. Looked up from germline, CDR1 is MNHNS and CDR2 is SASEGT. The V and J ends lost 3 bases and 5 bases, in that order; junction bases with no gene match: 3. The CDR3 DNA follows: TGTGCCAGCAGTGAGGGACAGGGGGGTTATCAGCCCCAGCATTTT. Residues: CASSEGQGGYQPQHF.

V is TRBV10-3 and J is TRBJ1-1, with a possible D match to TRBD1 (6 bases). This CDR3 comprises 13 residues. V lost 8 bases and J 3 bases, leaving 13 bases between the germline ends. From germline, CDR1 is ENHRY and CDR2 SYGVKD. The CDR3 is CAISTGWDTEAFF. The CDR3 DNA is TGTGCCATCTCTACAGGGTGGGACACTGAAGCTTTCTTT.

CDR3 in DNA: TGTGCCACCGGACAGGGGAAAAACTACGAGCAGTACTTC. Protein sequence: CATGQGKNYEQYF. The chain has TRBV15 and TRBJ2-7; 9 nucleotides agree with TRBD1. The V and J ends lost 8 bases and 3 bases, in that order; junction bases with no gene match: 5. The germline CDR1 and CDR2 sequences are LNHNV and YYDKDF (reference sequence). The CDR3 spans 13 residues.

The V call is TRBV7-2, the J call TRBJ2-2; TRBD1 is a possible D gene (5 bases). The germline V and J ends were trimmed by 5 bases and 5 bases, with 9 bases remaining between them. CDR1 SGHTA and CDR2 FQGNSA come from the germline V gene. This CDR3 is 13 amino acids long. CDR3 nucleotide sequence: TGTGCCAGCAGCCCTCAGGGAACCGGGGAGCTGTTTTTT. Translated, it gives CASSPQGTGELFF.

J is TRBJ1-1 and V is TRBV19; the match to TRBD1 covers 7 bases. V shed 1 base and J 7 bases; nucleotides not matched to a gene: 6. This CDR3 comprises 14 residues. Germline V gene data show CDR1 as LNHDA and CDR2 as SQIVND (reference sequence). In DNA, the CDR3 is TGTGCCAGTAGTATAGCAGGGGGACCCTTTGAAGCTTTCTTT. Translated, it gives CASSIAGGPFEAFF.

The genes are TRBV10-1 and TRBJ2-5; 8 positions agree with TRBD2. The CDR3 is made up of 14 amino acids. With 6 bases clipped from V and 4 bases from J, the junction kept 7 bases outside the gene matches. The germline V gene encodes CDR1 WNHNN and CDR2 SYGVQD (reference sequence). DNA of the CDR3: TGCGCCAGCAGACCTGGACTAGCCCCAGAGACCCAGTACTTC. It encodes CASRPGLAPETQYF.

V gene TRBV2 combines with J gene TRBJ2-7; tentative D call: TRBD1 (5 bases). Germline values: CDR1 SNHLY, CDR2 FYNNEI. The V end lost 2 bases, the J end lost 6 bases, and 17 bases lay between the germline ends. CDR3 size: 15 residues. This chain's CDR3 is CASSESRQGIREQYF. The DNA of the CDR3 is TGTGCCAGCAGTGAATCGCGGCAGGGAATACGCGAGCAGTACTTC.

The chain carries TRBV5-1 and TRBJ1-4; TRBD1 matches at 9 bases. Per the germline V gene, CDR1 is SGHRS and CDR2 is YFSETQ. Trimming cost V 2 bases and J 8 bases; bases outside gene matches: 4. The CDR3 length is 14 residues. The CDR3 loop is CASSFGQGNEKLFF. CDR3 sequence (DNA): TGCGCCAGCAGCTTTGGACAGGGGAACGAAAAACTGTTTTTT.